This entry lists 20 T cell receptor beta chains sequenced from one sample in a study of CD8+CD57+ T cells in acquired aplastic anemia. The sequenced patients had an expansion of CD8+CD57+ cells seen by flow cytometry. Genomic DNA, serving as template, underwent TCR beta VDJ and CDR3 profiling. TCRdb reprocessed the reads with MiXCR, giving one entry per CDR3 protein. The table shows some 200,000 distinct CDR3 sequences, with less than 75% occurring only once. Material for sequencing was sorted CD4+, CD8+, or CD8+CD57+ T cells (not recorded which) from PBMCs. The receptors were gathered from a human donor with aplastic anemia.

This clonotype has more than one count but fewer than ten. This chain joins TRBV10-3 and TRBJ2-3; D gene uncertain. Trimming cost V 4 bases and J 6 bases, with 20 bases left between them. The germline V gene encodes CDR1 ENHRY and CDR2 SYGVKD. The CDR3 covers 16 residues. CDR3 nucleotide sequence: TGTGCCATCAGTGCGGTGATCGGCGCTACGAGGGATACGCAGTATTTT. Translating gives CAISAVIGATRDTQYF.

The chain is built from TRBV15 and TRBJ2-4; D is unresolved. The CDR3 length is 15 residues. Trimming shortened V by 5 bases and J by 0 bases, and 11 bases separated the two germline ends. Germline V gene sequence: CDR1 LNHNV, CDR2 YYDKDF (reference sequence). The CDR3 sequence: CATSGVQIAKNIQYF. In DNA, the CDR3 is TGTGCCACCAGCGGGGTCCAGATAGCCAAAAACATTCAGTACTTC.

For this clonotype: This is likely a read error, given that the CDR3 carries no conserved phenylalanine or tryptophan at its end. No DNA is shown, since the ends of the CDR3 on it are uncertain; the CDR3 is the one TCRdb lists. The CDR3 reads CSAREGGN. V usage is TRBV20-1 and J usage is TRBJ1-3. Germline V CDR1 and CDR2: DFQATT, SNEGSKA (reference sequence). The CDR3 spans 8 residues, counting both ends.

This sequence joins TRBV20-1 and TRBJ1-1; no clear D gene. The V and J ends lost 0 bases and 7 bases respectively, with 9 bases between them. Germline values: CDR1 DFQATT, CDR2 SNEGSKA (reference sequence). The CDR3 contains 12 residues. The CDR3 bases are TGCAGTGCTAGAGATGCGGGTGATGAAGCTTTCTTT. Protein product: CSARDAGDEAFF.

The rearrangement uses TRBV5-4 and TRBJ1-2; unclear D gene. The CDR3 has 11 residues. Trimming stripped 0 bases from V and 11 bases from J, with 8 bases between. CDR1 is SGHNT and CDR2 is YYREEE in the germline V gene (reference sequence). DNA of the CDR3: TGTGCCAGCAGCTTGGGGCCTCTATACACCTTC. It translates to CASSLGPLYTF. Combining the CDR3 with reference TRBV5-4 and TRBJ1-2 gives the whole variable domain ETGVTQSPTHLIKTRGQQVTLRCSSQSGHNTVSWYQQALGQGPQFIFQYYREEENGRGNFPPRFSGLQFPNYSSELNVNALELDDSALYLCASSLGPLYTFGSGTRLTVV.

CDR3 residues: CASSLAGQRTEAFF. The CDR3 nucleotides are TGTGCCAGCAGCTTAGCTGGCCAACGGACTGAAGCTTTCTTT. The genes are TRBV7-2 and TRBJ1-1, with D uncertain. The CDR3 sequence is 14 residues long. CDR1 is SGHTA and CDR2 is FQGNSA in the germline V gene. The V gene lost 0 bases and the J gene lost 5 bases, with 10 bases spanning the gap.

Here the CDR3 reads CASSAGQEENTGELFF. CDR3 nucleotides: TGTGCCAGCAGTGCTGGACAGGAGGAGAACACCGGGGAGCTGTTTTTT. The chain combines TRBV25-1 with TRBJ2-2, with 7 bases lining up with TRBD1. J gave up 1 base and V 4 bases, and 6 bases lay outside the gene matches. This CDR3 has 16 residues. From germline, CDR1 is MGHDK and CDR2 SYGVNS.

The chain uses TRBV7-2 and TRBJ2-7; D is perhaps TRBD1 (5 bases). Germline-derived CDR1 and CDR2 are SGHTA and FQGNSA. V was clipped by 3 bases and J by 2 bases, with 11 bases between them. CDR3 length: 14 amino acids. This chain's CDR3 is CASSLARVTYEQYF. Written as DNA, the CDR3 is TGTGCCAGCAGCTTGGCCAGGGTAACCTACGAGCAGTACTTC.

This clonotype was observed a handful of times. This sequence joins TRBV10-1 and TRBJ2-3; the D gene could be TRBD1 or TRBD2 (5 bases each). The CDR3 extends over 12 amino acids. With 8 bases removed from V and 2 bases from J, the gap between germline ends came to 8 bases. Germline V lookup: CDR1 WNHNN, CDR2 SYGVQD (reference sequence). CDR3 bases: TGCGCCAGCGCCGGGACCACAGATACGCAGTATTTT. Protein product: CASAGTTDTQYF.

The rearrangement joins TRBV7-3 to TRBJ2-6; TRBD1 aligns across 7 bases. Germline V lookup: CDR1 SGHTA, CDR2 FQGTGA. V shed 5 bases and J 0 bases; nucleotides not matched to a gene: 13. The CDR3 has 19 residues. The CDR3 sequence is CASSNNRGPLLSGANVLTF. CDR3 DNA sequence: TGTGCCAGCAGCAATAACAGGGGTCCCCTCCTCTCTGGGGCCAACGTCCTGACTTTC.

The CDR3 loop is CASTLQGAILSNQPQHF. CDR3 nucleotides: TGCGCCAGCACCCTACAGGGGGCAATCCTTAGCAATCAGCCCCAGCATTTT. The chain recombines TRBV10-1 with TRBJ1-5; 9 nucleotides agree with TRBD1. J was trimmed by 0 bases and V by 7 bases; bases with no gene match: 10. This CDR3 has 17 amino acids. Germline CDR1 reads WNHNN; CDR2 reads SYGVQD (reference sequence).

The V gene is TRBV2, the J gene TRBJ2-5, with TRBD2 matching 8 bases. Trimming removed 6 bases from V and 4 bases from J; junction bases left unmatched: 13. This CDR3 has 16 amino acids. CDR1 SNHLY and CDR2 FYNNEI come from the germline V gene. This CDR3 is CASSRPPAGAPETQYF. The CDR3 bases are TGTGCCAGCAGCCGACCCCCAGCGGGGGCCCCAGAGACCCAGTACTTC.

Only a few counts were recorded for this clonotype. V gene TRBV2 combines with J gene TRBJ2-5; 9 positions agree with TRBD1. Germline trimming cut 11 bases from V and 0 bases from J; bases unmatched to any gene: 4. CDR3 length: 13 residues. The germline V gene has CDR1 SNHLY and CDR2 FYNNEI. CDR3 in amino acids: CAGGQGYQETQYF. The CDR3 DNA reads as TGTGCCGGGGGACAGGGCTACCAAGAGACCCAGTACTTC. Variable domain in full (rest from reference TRBV2 and TRBJ2-5): EPEVTQTPSHQVTQMGQEVILRCVPISNHLYFYWYRQILGQKVEFLVSFYNNEISEKSEIFDDQFSVERPDGSNFTLKIRSTKLEDSAMYFCAGGQGYQETQYFGPGTRLLVL.

The chain recombines TRBV10-3 with TRBJ2-3; tentative D call: TRBD2 (6 bases). The CDR3 contains 15 residues. Germline CDR1 ENHRY, CDR2 SYGVKD. Trimming shortened V by 4 bases and J by 0 bases, and 11 bases separated the two germline ends. CDR3 residues: CAISGLGTSTDTQYF. CDR3 coding DNA: TGTGCCATCAGTGGCCTGGGGACTAGCACAGATACGCAGTATTTT.

J is TRBJ2-1 and V is TRBV24-1; D remains unclear. This CDR3 has 11 residues. Germline V lookup: CDR1 KGHDR, CDR2 SFDVKD. With 0 bases removed from V and 10 bases from J, the gap between germline ends came to 3 bases. CDR3 coding DNA: TGTGCCACCAGTGATTTGCGGGAGCAGTTCTTC. Its translation: CATSDLREQFF.

This clonotype was seen just once. The chain links TRBV2 to TRBJ1-6; 9 nucleotides align to TRBD1. V lost 4 bases to trimming and J lost 9 bases; unmatched junction nucleotides: 10. Germline assignment: CDR1 SNHLY and CDR2 FYNNEI. The CDR3 totals 16 residues. In DNA form, the CDR3 reads TGTGCCAGCAGTGCGGGGACAGGGATTTTTAGTTCACCCCTCCACTTT. This encodes CASSAGTGIFSSPLHF.

The chain has TRBV5-6 and TRBJ2-3; TRBD1 matches 10 bases. The CDR3 consists of 16 residues. V was clipped by 0 bases and J by 2 bases; unmatched bases: 3. Germline CDR1 SGHDT, CDR2 YYEEEE. The CDR3 DNA is TGTGCCAGCAGCTTGGGGGGGACAGGGGTCACAGATACGCAGTATTTT. Protein product: CASSLGGTGVTDTQYF.

Concerning this clonotype itself: At one boundary the junction diverges from the germline segment, which might be a read error. The gene calls are TRBV19 and TRBJ2-3; D may be TRBD1 (6 bases). The CDR3 is made up of 13 amino acids. The V gene's germline CDR1 is LNHDA and CDR2 SQIVND (reference sequence). CDR3 loop: CASSKETGSTEYF. The CDR3 coding sequence is TGTGCCAGTAGTAAGGAGACAGGTTCTACGGAGTATTTT.

This clonotype has at least ten counts. The CDR3 nucleotides are TGTGCCAGCAGCCCGGCCGGATACGAGCAGTACTTC. Translated, it gives CASSPAGYEQYF. The chain uses TRBV7-6 and TRBJ2-7, with D unclear. The germline V gene encodes CDR1 SGHVS and CDR2 FNYEAQ. The CDR3 runs to 12 residues. V gave up 5 bases and J gave up 4 bases, with 9 bases separating them.

V usage is TRBV7-2 and J usage is TRBJ2-5; D ambiguous. CDR3 length: 14 amino acids. Germline V CDR1 and CDR2: SGHTA, FQGNSA. V gave up 5 bases and J gave up 0 bases, with 10 bases separating them. The CDR3 DNA is TGTGCCAGCAGCACTGCCGGGTACCAAGAGACCCAGTACTTC. The encoded protein is CASSTAGYQETQYF.